Listed below are T cell receptor beta chains from one sample, sequenced in a study of cytomegalovirus exposure and HLA in healthy donors. The data were produced by immunoSEQ multiplex PCR, yet TCRdb's version contains in-frame clones alone and is incomplete. This table holds 100,000 or so clones, 70% to 85% found once. What was sequenced was PBMCs. Receptor source: a middle-aged man in good health and CMV-seropositive. Each CDR3 is given with its conserved first and last residue. A D gene is named only where the DNA matches it firmly. Expanded clones get a size class; other rows say once, few or many, or leave the size out.

D: NA; J: TRBJ2-1; V: TRBV29-1; length: 15; size: NA; CDR3: CSVVGRPSSYNEQFF; DNA: TGCAGCGTTGTAGGGAGGCCCAGCTCCTACAATGAGCAGTTCTTC
D: TRBD1; J: TRBJ1-1; V: TRBV16; length: 14; size: few; CDR3: CASSQLQGGTEAFF; DNA: TGTGCCAGCAGTCAACTTCAGGGGGGAACTGAAGCTTTCTTT
D: TRBD1; J: TRBJ1-1; V: TRBV7-6; length: 14; size: NA; CDR3: CASSLTGGNTEAFF; DNA: TGTGCCAGCAGCTTGACAGGGGGAAACACTGAAGCTTTCTTT
D: NA; J: TRBJ2-6; V: TRBV5-6; length: 15; size: NA; CDR3: CASTGRASGANVLTF; DNA: TGTGCCAGCACCGGCAGGGCCTCTGGGGCCAACGTCCTGACTTTC
D: NA; J: TRBJ1-4; V: TRBV23-1; length: 14; size: NA; CDR3: CASSHQGSYEKLFF; DNA: TGCGCCAGCAGTCACCAGGGAAGCTATGAAAAACTGTTTTTT
D: TRBD2; J: TRBJ2-7; V: TRBV4-2; length: 18; size: NA; CDR3: CASSQDSSGGPSSYEQYF; DNA: TGTGCCAGCAGCCAAGACTCTAGCGGGGGACCCAGCTCCTACGAGCAGTACTTC
D: TRBD1; J: TRBJ2-1; V: TRBV9; length: 15; size: once; CDR3: CASSARGQGVNEQFF; DNA: TGTGCCAGCAGCGCCCGCGGACAGGGGGTGAATGAGCAGTTCTTC
D: TRBD1; J: TRBJ1-2; V: TRBV28; length: 14; size: NA; CDR3: CASRATGTEFGYTF; DNA: TGTGCCAGCAGGGCTACCGGGACAGAATTCGGCTACACCTTC
D: NA; J: TRBJ1-1; V: TRBV4-3; length: 15; size: NA; CDR3: CASSQGEVGGTEAFF; DNA: TGCGCCAGCAGCCAAGGGGAGGTTGGGGGCACTGAAGCTTTCTTT
D: TRBD1; J: TRBJ2-7; V: TRBV6-5; length: 14; size: NA; CDR3: CASSYQGQGYEQYF; DNA: TGTGCCAGCAGTTACCAGGGACAGGGTTACGAGCAGTACTTC
D: NA; J: TRBJ2-7; V: TRBV18; length: 14; size: NA; CDR3: CASSSGGVPYEQYF; DNA: TGTGCCAGCTCATCCGGCGGAGTTCCCTACGAGCAGTACTTC
D: NA; J: TRBJ1-6; V: TRBV6-5; length: 13; size: NA; CDR3: CASRYYQGSPLHF; DNA: TGTGCCAGCAGATATTATCAGGGGTCACCCCTCCACTTT
D: TRBD2; J: TRBJ2-3; V: TRBV10-3; length: 16; size: NA; CDR3: CAISPGTSGPTDTQYF; DNA: TGTGCCATCAGCCCAGGGACTAGCGGGCCCACAGATACGCAGTATTTT
D: TRBD1; J: TRBJ1-6; V: TRBV18; length: 15; size: NA; CDR3: CASSPAGQGASPLHF; DNA: TGTGCCAGCTCACCGGCGGGACAGGGGGCTTCGCCCCTCCACTTT
D: NA; J: TRBJ2-7; V: TRBV5-1; length: 13; size: once; CDR3: CASSWAPSVEQYF; DNA: TGCGCCAGCAGTTGGGCGCCTTCCGTGGAGCAGTACTTC
D: NA; J: TRBJ2-7; V: TRBV4-1; length: 13; size: NA; CDR3: CASSQEINYEQYF; DNA: TGCGCCAGCAGCCAAGAAATCAACTACGAGCAGTACTTC
D: NA; J: TRBJ2-2; V: TRBV7-3; length: 12; size: few; CDR3: CASSSYTGELFF; DNA: TGTGCCAGCAGCTCCTACACCGGGGAGCTGTTTTTT
D: NA; J: TRBJ2-7; V: TRBV14; length: 15; size: once; CDR3: CASSQVSMRAYEQYF; DNA: TGTGCCAGCAGCCAAGTGTCTATGAGGGCCTACGAGCAGTACTTC
D: TRBD1; J: TRBJ2-2; V: TRBV5-1; length: 19; size: NA; CDR3: CASSRTVGTSGGNTGELFF; DNA: TGCGCCAGCAGCCGAACTGTTGGGACGTCAGGGGGGAACACCGGGGAGCTGTTTTTT
D: TRBD1; J: TRBJ2-5; V: TRBV10-3; length: 16; size: few; CDR3: CAISEGTGEHQETQYF; DNA: TGTGCCATCAGCGAGGGGACAGGGGAGCACCAAGAGACCCAGTACTTC
D: TRBD1; J: TRBJ2-6; V: TRBV18; length: 18; size: few; CDR3: CASSSSQGVDSGANGLTF; DNA: TGTGCCAGCTCATCATCACAGGGGGTGGACTCTGGGGCCAACGGCCTGACTTTC
D: NA; J: TRBJ1-1; V: TRBV5-6; length: 14; size: NA; CDR3: CASSFRGGNTEAFF; DNA: TGTGCCAGCAGCTTTAGGGGCGGCAACACTGAAGCTTTCTTT
D: NA; J: TRBJ1-1; V: TRBV7-9; length: 11; size: few; CDR3: CASSLLPRAFF; DNA: TGTGCCAGCAGCTTACTCCCTCGGGCTTTCTTT
D: NA; J: TRBJ2-1; V: TRBV7-6; length: 18; size: few; CDR3: CASSLEALSFRGAHEQFF; DNA: TGTGCCAGCAGCTTAGAGGCCCTTTCTTTCAGGGGGGCTCATGAGCAGTTCTTC
D: NA; J: TRBJ1-2; V: TRBV28; length: 15; size: NA; CDR3: CASHYGHALREGYTF; DNA: TGTGCCAGCCACTACGGACATGCCCTTAGAGAAGGCTACACCTTC
D: TRBD1; J: TRBJ1-6; V: TRBV7-2; length: 14; size: NA; CDR3: CASSKTGSSSPLHF; DNA: TGTGCCAGCAGCAAGACAGGGAGTAGTTCACCCCTCCACTTT
D: NA; J: TRBJ1-4; V: TRBV11-2; length: 13; size: NA; CDR3: CASSFDRNEKLFF; DNA: TGTGCCAGCAGCTTTGACAGAAATGAAAAACTGTTTTTT
D: TRBD1; J: TRBJ2-5; V: TRBV6-5; length: 12; size: NA; CDR3: CASRRDRGTQYF; DNA: TGTGCCAGCAGACGGGACAGAGGGACCCAGTACTTC
D: NA; J: TRBJ1-5; V: TRBV5-6; length: 15; size: NA; CDR3: CASSWLGDINQPQHF; DNA: TGTGCCAGCAGCTGGCTGGGGGACATCAATCAGCCCCAGCATTTT
D: NA; J: TRBJ1-5; V: TRBV4-3; length: 16; size: few; CDR3: CASSQGMGLGDQPQHF; DNA: TGCGCCAGCAGCCAAGGAATGGGTTTAGGGGATCAGCCCCAGCATTTT
D: NA; J: TRBJ2-1; V: TRBV29-1; length: 13; size: NA; CDR3: CSVEGQGIDEQFF; DNA: TGCAGCGTTGAAGGGCAGGGGATCGATGAGCAGTTCTTC
D: NA; J: TRBJ2-7; V: TRBV5-1; length: 15; size: many; CDR3: CASSLIPGPSYEQYF; DNA: TGCGCCAGCAGCTTGATACCAGGGCCATCCTACGAGCAGTACTTC
D: NA; J: TRBJ1-1; V: TRBV7-6; length: 15; size: NA; CDR3: CASSLNPDMSTEAFF; DNA: TGTGCCAGCAGCTTAAATCCCGACATGAGCACTGAAGCTTTCTTT
D: TRBD1; J: TRBJ2-7; V: TRBV15; length: 15; size: once; CDR3: CATSRVTGGSYEQYF; DNA: TGTGCCACCAGCAGAGTCACAGGGGGCTCCTACGAGCAGTACTTC
D: NA; J: TRBJ2-7; V: TRBV4-3; length: 14; size: NA; CDR3: CASTQFAENYEQYF; DNA: TGCGCCAGCACCCAATTCGCGGAAAACTACGAGCAGTACTTC
D: NA; J: TRBJ2-7; V: TRBV6-6; length: 13; size: NA; CDR3: CASRVQGSYEQYF; DNA: TGTGCCAGCAGGGTACAGGGTTCCTACGAGCAGTACTTC